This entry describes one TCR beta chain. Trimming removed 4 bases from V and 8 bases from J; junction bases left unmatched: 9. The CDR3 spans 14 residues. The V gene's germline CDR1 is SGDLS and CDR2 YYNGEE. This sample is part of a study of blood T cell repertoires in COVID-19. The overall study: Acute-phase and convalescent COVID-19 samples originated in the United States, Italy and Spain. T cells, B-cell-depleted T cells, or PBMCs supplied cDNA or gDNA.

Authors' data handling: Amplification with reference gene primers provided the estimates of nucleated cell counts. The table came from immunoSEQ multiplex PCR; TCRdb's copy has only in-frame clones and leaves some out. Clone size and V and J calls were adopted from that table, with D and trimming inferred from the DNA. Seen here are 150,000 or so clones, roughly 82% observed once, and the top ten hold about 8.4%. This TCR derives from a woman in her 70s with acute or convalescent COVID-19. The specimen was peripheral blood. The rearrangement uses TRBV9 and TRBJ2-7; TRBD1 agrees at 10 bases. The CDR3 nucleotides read TGTGCCAGCAGCACCACTCCGGGACAGGGGCAGCAGTACTTC. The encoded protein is CASSTTPGQGQQYF.